The 12 T cell receptor beta chains in this list originate from one sample, sequenced in a study of immune evolution from preneoplasia to lung adenocarcinoma. Using immunoSEQ multiplex PCR, the repertoire was profiled, and TCRdb retains in-frame clones only, with some absent. The sample has just over 4,000 clones, 65% to 80% seen once. The sequencing input was FFPE invasive lung adenocarcinoma tissue. The receptors stem from a person aged 70 to 85 with invasive lung adenocarcinoma. Some clones in this sample may be carry-over from other donors' samples.

The genes are TRBV9 and TRBJ1-1; D is unresolved. There are 14 residues in the CDR3. V shed 0 bases and J shed 5 bases, with 11 bases lying between them. In germline, CDR1 is SGDLS, CDR2 YYNGEE. CDR3 loop: CASSVAGVKTEAFF. The CDR3 nucleotides read TGTGCCAGCAGCGTAGCCGGGGTTAAGACTGAAGCTTTCTTT.

This clone has a single count. This sequence joins TRBV11-3 and TRBJ1-4; possible D gene TRBD1, 5 bases. Germline V gives CDR1 SGHNT, CDR2 YENEEA. The CDR3 consists of 13 residues. The V end lost 1 base, the J end lost 7 bases, and 7 bases lay between the germline ends. As DNA, the CDR3 is TGTGCCAGCAGCTTAGTCGACAGTGAAAAACTGTTTTTT. It yields the protein CASSLVDSEKLFF.

The chain uses TRBV4-2 and TRBJ2-7, with 7 bases identical to TRBD2. Germline V CDR1 and CDR2: LGHNA, YNFKEQ. CDR3 length: 16 residues. J was trimmed by 0 bases and V by 0 bases; bases with no gene match: 5. CDR3 residues: CASSQDWGEGSYEQYF. CDR3 nucleotide sequence: TGTGCCAGCAGCCAAGATTGGGGGGAGGGCTCCTACGAGCAGTACTTC.

Only one count was recorded for this clone. The rearrangement joins TRBV30 to TRBJ2-5; D gene ambiguous. The DNA end favors TRBJ2-7, so the J call may be wrong. Germline CDR1 GTSNPN, CDR2 SVGIG (reference sequence). This CDR3 is built from 11 residues. The CDR3, as DNA: TGTGCCTGGGACCACACCTACGAGCAGTACTTC. It encodes CAWDHTYEQYF.

This chain joins TRBV9 and TRBJ2-3; 12 bases fit TRBD1. V trimming: 2 bases; J trimming: 8 bases; junction bases outside the gene matches: 6. Germline CDR1 and CDR2: SGDLS and YYNGEE. This CDR3 has 15 amino acids. The CDR3 nucleotides are TGTGCCAGCAGCGTCTGGGGACAGGGGGCAGGTACGCAGTATTTT. Its translation is CASSVWGQGAGTQYF.

This chain uses TRBV7-9 with TRBJ1-1; no clear D. V lost 2 bases to trimming and J lost 0 bases, with 4 bases between them. Germline V gene data show CDR1 as SEHNR and CDR2 as FQNEAQ (reference sequence). The CDR3 runs 13 residues. Written as DNA, the CDR3 is TGTGCCAGCAGCTTACTGATGAACACTGAAGCTTTCTTT. Residues: CASSLLMNTEAFF.

The rearrangement joins TRBV7-2 to TRBJ2-5; D remains ambiguous. This CDR3 is 11 amino acids long. The ends were cut back, 7 bases at V and 7 bases at J, with 10 bases in the middle. CDR1 is SGHTA, CDR2 FQGNSA, per germline. CDR3 nucleotide sequence: TGTGCCAGCACCCTATGGGGGACCCAGTACTTC. Its protein is CASTLWGTQYF.

J is TRBJ1-2 and V is TRBV7-2, with 8 nucleotides matching TRBD1. Per the germline V gene, CDR1 is SGHTA and CDR2 is FQGNSA. The J segment lost 3 bases and the V segment lost 1 base, leaving 4 bases of the junction unmatched. This CDR3 is built from 15 residues. The CDR3 sequence: CASSLEGQGDYGYTF. The CDR3 nucleotides are TGTGCCAGCAGCTTAGAAGGACAGGGAGACTATGGCTACACCTTC. Full variable domain (rest looked up from reference TRBV7-2 and TRBJ1-2): GAGVSQSPSNKVTEKGKDVELRCDPISGHTALYWYRQSLGQGLEFLIYFQGNSAPDKSGLPSDRFSAERTGGSVSTLTIQRTQQEDSAVYLCASSLEGQGDYGYTFGSGTRLTVV.

The chain recombines TRBV5-1 with TRBJ2-1, with D tentatively TRBD2 (5 bases). V shed 3 bases and J shed 5 bases, with 9 bases lying between them. The CDR3 is made up of 13 amino acids. Germline lookup yields CDR1 SGHRS and CDR2 YFSETQ. For the CDR3, the DNA is TGCGCCAGCAGCTCTACTAGAAACAATGAGCAGTTCTTC. Translated, it gives CASSSTRNNEQFF. Based on the CDR3 plus reference TRBV5-1 and TRBJ2-1, the full variable domain is KAGVTQTPRYLIKTRGQQVTLSCSPISGHRSVSWYQQTPGQGLQFLFEYFSETQRNKGNFPGRFSGRQFSNSRSEMNVSTLELGDSALYLCASSSTRNNEQFFGPGTRLTVL.

In this sample, this clone turned up a few times. The chain joins TRBV11-2 to TRBJ1-4, with 9 bases that match TRBD1. Germline CDR1 is SGHAT and CDR2 is FQNNGV. The V segment lost 5 bases and the J segment 3 bases; nucleotides outside the gene matches: 4. The CDR3 contains 15 residues. The CDR3 loop reads CASSPRTGANEKLFF. As DNA, the CDR3 is TGTGCCAGCAGCCCCCGGACAGGGGCTAATGAAAAACTGTTTTTT.

The chain joins TRBV2 to TRBJ1-2; possible D gene TRBD1, 5 bases. This CDR3 is 12 amino acids long. The germline V gene encodes CDR1 SNHLY and CDR2 FYNNEI. V gave up 6 bases and J gave up 2 bases, with 7 bases separating them. CDR3 loop: CASSRDNYGYTF. The CDR3 region has the DNA TGTGCCAGCAGCCGGGACAACTATGGCTACACCTTC.

CDR3 sequence: CASSPAVAGTYEQYF. The CDR3 bases are TGCGCCAGCAGCCCGGCGGTAGCGGGTACCTACGAGCAGTACTTC. V gene TRBV5-1 combines with J gene TRBJ2-7; 7 positions match TRBD2. Germline CDR1 SGHRS, CDR2 YFSETQ. This CDR3 contains 15 residues. J lost 2 bases, V lost 4 bases, and 9 bases had no gene match.